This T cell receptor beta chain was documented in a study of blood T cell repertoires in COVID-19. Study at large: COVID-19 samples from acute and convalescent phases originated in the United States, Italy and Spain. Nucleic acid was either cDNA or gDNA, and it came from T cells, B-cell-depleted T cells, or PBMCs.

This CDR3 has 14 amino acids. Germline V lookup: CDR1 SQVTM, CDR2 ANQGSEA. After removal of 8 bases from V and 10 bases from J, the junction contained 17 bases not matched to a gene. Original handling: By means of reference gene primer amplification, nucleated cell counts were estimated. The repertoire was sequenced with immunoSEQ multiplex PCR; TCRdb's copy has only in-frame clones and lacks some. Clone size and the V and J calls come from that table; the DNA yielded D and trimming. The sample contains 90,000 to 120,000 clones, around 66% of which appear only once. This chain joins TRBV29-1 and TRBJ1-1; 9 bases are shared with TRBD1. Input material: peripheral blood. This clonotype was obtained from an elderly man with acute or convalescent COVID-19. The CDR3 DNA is TGCAGCTGTTCCACAGGGGGCCTCGGGGCGGCAGCTTTCTTT. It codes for CSCSTGGLGAAAFF.